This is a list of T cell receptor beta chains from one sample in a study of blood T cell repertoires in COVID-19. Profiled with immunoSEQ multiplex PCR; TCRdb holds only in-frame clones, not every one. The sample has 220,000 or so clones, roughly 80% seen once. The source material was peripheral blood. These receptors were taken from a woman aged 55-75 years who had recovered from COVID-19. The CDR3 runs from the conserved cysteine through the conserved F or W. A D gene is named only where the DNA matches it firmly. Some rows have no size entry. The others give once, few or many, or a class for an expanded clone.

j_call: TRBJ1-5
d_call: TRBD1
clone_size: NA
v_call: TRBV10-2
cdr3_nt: TGCGCCACCGCGGACAGGGAGAGCAATCAGCCCCAGCATTTT
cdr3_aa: CATADRESNQPQHF

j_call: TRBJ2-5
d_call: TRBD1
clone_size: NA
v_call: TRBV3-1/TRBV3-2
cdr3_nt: TGTGCCAGCATTCTTAATAGGACAGGGGGTCGAGTCGCGACCCAGTACTTC
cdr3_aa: CASILNRTGGRVATQYF

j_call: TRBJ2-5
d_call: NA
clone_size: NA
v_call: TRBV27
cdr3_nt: TGTGCCAGCAGTTTAGGGGGCAGGGAGACCCAGTACTTC
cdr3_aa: CASSLGGRETQYF

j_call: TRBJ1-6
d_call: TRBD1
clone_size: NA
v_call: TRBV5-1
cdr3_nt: TGCGCCAGCAGTTCGGACAGGGGAGGCTCACCCCTCCACTTT
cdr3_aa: CASSSDRGGSPLHF

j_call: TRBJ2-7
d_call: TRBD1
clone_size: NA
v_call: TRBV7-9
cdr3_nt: TGTGCCAGCAGTTCGGACAGGGCCGAGCAGTACTTC
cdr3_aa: CASSSDRAEQYF

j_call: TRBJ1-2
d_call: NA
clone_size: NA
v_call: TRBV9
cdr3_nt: TGTGCCAGCAGCGCCGGACTGAGCTATGGCTACACCTTC
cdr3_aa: CASSAGLSYGYTF

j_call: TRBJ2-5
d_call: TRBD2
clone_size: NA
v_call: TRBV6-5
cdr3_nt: TGTGCCAGCAGTTACTCGACTGCGGGGGGCGGAGAGACCCAGTACTTC
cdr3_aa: CASSYSTAGGGETQYF

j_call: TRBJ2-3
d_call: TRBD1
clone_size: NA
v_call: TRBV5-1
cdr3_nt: TGCGCCAGCAGCCCGGACAGGGCTAGCACAGATACGCAGTATTTT
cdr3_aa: CASSPDRASTDTQYF

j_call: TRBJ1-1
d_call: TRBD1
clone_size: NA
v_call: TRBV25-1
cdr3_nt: TGTGCCAGCAGTGATGGAGACAGGGGAGCTTTCTTT
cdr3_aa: CASSDGDRGAFF

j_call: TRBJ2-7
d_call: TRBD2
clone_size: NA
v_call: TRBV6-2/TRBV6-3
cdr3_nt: TGTGCCAGCAGTTACGGCGGGGGACTCTACGAGCAGTACTTC
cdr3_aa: CASSYGGGLYEQYF

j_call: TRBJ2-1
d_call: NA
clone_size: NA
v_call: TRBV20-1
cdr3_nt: TGCAGTGATAGTTATATAACGGGGGTCAATGAGCAGTTCTTC
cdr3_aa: CSDSYITGVNEQFF

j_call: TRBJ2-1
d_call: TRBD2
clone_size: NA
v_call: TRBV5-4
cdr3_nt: TGTGCCAGCAGCCCTCCGGGGAGCGGGGTCCACAATGAGCAGTTCTTC
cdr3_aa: CASSPPGSGVHNEQFF

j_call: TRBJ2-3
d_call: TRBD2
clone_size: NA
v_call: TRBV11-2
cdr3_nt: TGTGCCAGCAGCTTAACCGCGGGGGGAGGGACGCAGTATTTT
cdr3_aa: CASSLTAGGGTQYF

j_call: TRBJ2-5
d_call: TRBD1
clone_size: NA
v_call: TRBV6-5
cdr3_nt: TGTGCCAGCAGTTACTCGAAACAGGGGGCGAAAGAGACCCAGTACTTC
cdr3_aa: CASSYSKQGAKETQYF

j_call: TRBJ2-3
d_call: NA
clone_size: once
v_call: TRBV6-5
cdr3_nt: TGTGCCAGCAGTTACTCGCCCGCCCGTTCGGCAGATACGCAGTATTTT
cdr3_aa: CASSYSPARSADTQYF

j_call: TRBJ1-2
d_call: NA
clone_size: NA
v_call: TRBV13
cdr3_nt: TGTGCCAGCAGCTTAGGGGGCAGGGTCGCGGACTATGGCTACACCTTC
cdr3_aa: CASSLGGRVADYGYTF

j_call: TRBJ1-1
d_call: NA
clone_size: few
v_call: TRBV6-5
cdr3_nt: TGTGCCAGCAGTTATTCAGGTTTATCTGAAGCTTTCTTT
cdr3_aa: CASSYSGLSEAFF

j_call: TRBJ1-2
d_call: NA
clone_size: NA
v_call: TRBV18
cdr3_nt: TGTGCCAGCTCACCACCGTCCAGGGTCGACTATGGCTACACCTTC
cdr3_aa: CASSPPSRVDYGYTF

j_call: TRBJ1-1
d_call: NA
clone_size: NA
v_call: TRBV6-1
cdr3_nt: TGTGCCAGCAGTGATGTCAGGCGGAACACTGAAGCTTTCTTT
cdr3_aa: CASSDVRRNTEAFF

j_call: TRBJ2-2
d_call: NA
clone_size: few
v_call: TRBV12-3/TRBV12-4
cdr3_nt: TGTGCCAGCAAGCCAGGAACCGGGGAGCTGTTTTTT
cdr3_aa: CASKPGTGELFF

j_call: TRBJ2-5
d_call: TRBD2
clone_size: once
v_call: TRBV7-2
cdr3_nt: TGTGCCAGCAGCTACTCACTAGCGGCTACCGGGACCCAGTACTTC
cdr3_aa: CASSYSLAATGTQYF

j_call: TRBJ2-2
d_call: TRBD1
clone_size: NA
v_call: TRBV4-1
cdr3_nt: TGCGCCAGCAGCCAGGGACAGGGGGTATTGGCCGGGGAGCTGTTTTTT
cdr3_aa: CASSQGQGVLAGELFF

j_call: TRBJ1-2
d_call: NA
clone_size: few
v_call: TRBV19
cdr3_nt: TGTGCCAGTAGTCCCCGGGCAGGGGCGAACTATGGCTACACCTTC
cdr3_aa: CASSPRAGANYGYTF

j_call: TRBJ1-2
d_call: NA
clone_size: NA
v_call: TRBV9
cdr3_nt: TGTGCCAGCAGCGTAGCGGTCAGCGGTAGCTACACCTTC
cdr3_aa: CASSVAVSGSYTF

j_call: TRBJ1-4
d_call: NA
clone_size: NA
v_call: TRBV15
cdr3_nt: TGTGCCACCAGCAACGGTGAAAAACTGTTTTTT
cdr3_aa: CATSNGEKLFF

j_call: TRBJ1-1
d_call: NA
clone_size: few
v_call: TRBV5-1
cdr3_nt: TGCGCCAGCAGCCGGGTACGTGGAATGAACACTGAAGCTTTCTTT
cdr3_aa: CASSRVRGMNTEAFF

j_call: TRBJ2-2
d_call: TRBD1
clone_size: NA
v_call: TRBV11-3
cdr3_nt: TGTGCCAGCAGCTTCGACAGGGGAAACACCGGGGAGCTGTTTTTT
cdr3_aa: CASSFDRGNTGELFF

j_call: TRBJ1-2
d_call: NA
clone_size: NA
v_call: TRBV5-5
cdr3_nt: TGTGCCAGCAGCTTCCAACAGGGTAACTATGGCTACACCTTC
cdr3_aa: CASSFQQGNYGYTF

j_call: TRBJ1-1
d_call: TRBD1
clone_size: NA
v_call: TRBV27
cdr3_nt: TGTGCCAGCCATAAGTTGGCAGGGGGTAAGACGGACACTGAAGCTTTCTTT
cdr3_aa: CASHKLAGGKTDTEAFF

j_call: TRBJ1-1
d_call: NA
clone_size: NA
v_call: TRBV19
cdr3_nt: TGTGCCAGTACCAATGAGATTCTAGGCACTGAAGCTTTCTTT
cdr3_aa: CASTNEILGTEAFF

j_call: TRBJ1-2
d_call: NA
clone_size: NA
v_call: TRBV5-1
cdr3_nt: TGCGCCAGCAGCTCAACAGTCGACTATGGCTACACCTTC
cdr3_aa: CASSSTVDYGYTF

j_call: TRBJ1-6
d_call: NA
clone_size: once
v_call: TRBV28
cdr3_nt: TGTGCCAGCAGTTTGAGTCAGGGACTATCACCCCTCCACTTT
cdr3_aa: CASSLSQGLSPLHF

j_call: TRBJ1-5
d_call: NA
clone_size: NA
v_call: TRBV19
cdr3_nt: TGTGCCAGCACCACCTTCGGGGGTAGCAATCAGCCCCAGCATTTT
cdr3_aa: CASTTFGGSNQPQHF